This is a list of T cell receptor beta chains from one sample in a study of T cell responses to AZD1222 COVID-19 vaccine. Clones were read by immunoSEQ multiplex PCR, and TCRdb kept only the in-frame ones, dropping some. This table holds about 110,000 clones, around 90% found once. Sample: peripheral blood, taken on day 0 of AZD1222 vaccination. Source of these receptors: an adult in good health. The CDR3 runs from the conserved cysteine through the conserved F or W. Fields, in order: CDR3 protein, CDR3 DNA, D gene, V gene, J gene, clone size. A D gene is named only where the DNA matches it firmly. Size tells how often a clone was seen (once, few, many) or the class of an expanded clone, and some rows leave it out.

CASIGGDETQYF	TGTGCCAGCATTGGGGGAGACGAGACCCAGTACTTC	-	TRBV28	TRBJ2-5	-
CASSERRLRHEQFF	TGCGCCAGCAGTGAGCGCAGGCTTCGTCATGAGCAGTTCTTC	-	TRBV10-2	TRBJ2-1	-
CASSFRGGGKNIQYF	TGTGCCAGCAGCTTTCGGGGGGGAGGCAAAAACATTCAGTACTTC	TRBD2	TRBV7-2	TRBJ2-4	-
CASSPYQGKGSPLHF	TGTGCCAGCAGCCCCTACCAGGGGAAAGGATCACCCCTCCACTTT	-	TRBV7-2	TRBJ1-6	-
CASTLGRDEKLFF	TGTGCCAGCACCCTTGGGAGGGATGAAAAACTGTTTTTT	-	TRBV7-9	TRBJ1-4	-
CASRGLGSWVEQFF	TGTGCCAGCAGGGGACTCGGAAGTTGGGTTGAGCAGTTCTTC	-	TRBV28	TRBJ2-1	-
CASSVLGVGNQPQHF	TGTGCCAGTAGTGTCCTAGGCGTCGGCAATCAGCCCCAGCATTTT	-	TRBV19	TRBJ1-5	-
CATSRPDRGEDEKLFF	TGTGCCACCAGCAGACCAGACAGGGGAGAGGATGAAAAACTGTTTTTT	TRBD1	TRBV15	TRBJ1-4	-
CASRPYGNTIYF	TGTGCCAGCAGACCTTATGGAAACACCATATATTTT	-	TRBV7-2	TRBJ1-3	-
CASSTRATNEKLFF	TGTGCCAGCAGTACACGGGCAACTAATGAAAAACTGTTTTTT	-	TRBV28	TRBJ1-4	-
CASTGGPMNTEAFF	TGTGCCTCTACCGGGGGGCCCATGAACACTGAAGCTTTCTTT	-	TRBV19	TRBJ1-1	-
CASSPSRLSEYGYTF	TGTGCCAGCAGCCCGTCTCGTCTCTCAGAGTATGGCTACACCTTC	-	TRBV3-1/TRBV3-2	TRBJ1-2	-
CAWSVTKGANSPLHF	TGTGCCTGGAGTGTTACGAAGGGGGCAAATTCACCCCTCCACTTT	TRBD1	TRBV30	TRBJ1-6	-
CASGGLRPKEQFF	TGTGCCAGTGGGGGGCTGCGTCCGAAGGAGCAGTTCTTC	-	TRBV19	TRBJ2-1	-
CASTRTGKGTNEKLFF	TGTGCCAGCACCCGTACAGGGAAGGGGACTAATGAAAAACTGTTTTTT	-	TRBV7-2	TRBJ1-4	-
CASSPWEQGSNQPQHF	TGTGCCAGCAGCCCTTGGGAACAGGGTAGCAATCAGCCCCAGCATTTT	-	TRBV7-8	TRBJ1-5	once
CASSLIQGFTTNEKLFF	TGTGCCAGCAGCTTAATTCAGGGGTTCACAACTAATGAAAAACTGTTTTTT	-	TRBV7-9	TRBJ1-4	-
CASSTRQGADGYTF	TGTGCCAGCAGCACCAGACAGGGGGCGGATGGCTACACCTTC	TRBD1	TRBV7-2	TRBJ1-2	once
CAWSVTDTQYF	TGTGCCTGGAGTGTTACAGATACGCAGTATTTT	-	TRBV30	TRBJ2-3	-
CAWKFSSYEQYF	TGTGCCTGGAAATTCTCCTCCTACGAGCAGTACTTC	-	TRBV30	TRBJ2-7	-
CASSSTNGNEQFF	TGTGCCAGCAGTTCGACAAACGGTAATGAGCAGTTCTTC	-	TRBV7-9	TRBJ2-1	-
CASSHLRGLDSPLHF	TGTGCCAGCAGTCACCTCAGGGGCCTCGATTCACCCCTCCACTTT	-	TRBV27	TRBJ1-6	once
CASSQDLTGSYGYTF	TGTGCCAGCAGCCAAGACTTAACAGGGTCCTATGGCTACACCTTC	-	TRBV3-1/TRBV3-2	TRBJ1-2	once
CASSIWYRGNTEAFF	TGTGCCAGTAGTATATGGTACAGGGGGAACACTGAAGCTTTCTTT	TRBD1	TRBV19	TRBJ1-1	-
CASRPPGTTNYGYTF	TGTGCCAGCCGACCGCCCGGGACAACAAACTATGGCTACACCTTC	-	TRBV7-9	TRBJ1-2	-
CASGERGEETQYF	TGTGCCAGCGGGGAGCGGGGGGAGGAGACCCAGTACTTC	TRBD2	TRBV7-2	TRBJ2-5	-
CASSSETGGYGYTF	TGTGCCAGCAGTAGCGAGACAGGGGGCTATGGCTACACCTTC	TRBD1	TRBV2	TRBJ1-2	-
CASSARSEGQSPLHF	TGTGCCAGCAGCGCCCGCTCGGAAGGGCAGTCACCCCTCCACTTT	-	TRBV7-3	TRBJ1-6	-
CASSYSVVMNTEAFF	TGTGCCAGCAGTTACTCTGTAGTAATGAACACTGAAGCTTTCTTT	-	TRBV6-5	TRBJ1-1	-
CASSRSYGEGETNEKLFF	TGTGCCAGCAGTCGAAGTTACGGCGAAGGGGAGACTAATGAAAAACTGTTTTTT	-	TRBV27	TRBJ1-4	once
CASKGRNWRDTGENTEAFF	TGTGCCAGTAAGGGCCGTAATTGGCGAGACACAGGGGAAAACACTGAAGCTTTCTTT	TRBD1	TRBV28	TRBJ1-1	few
CASSAGLAGETQYF	TGTGCCAGTAGTGCCGGACTAGCTGGAGAGACCCAGTACTTC	TRBD2	TRBV19	TRBJ2-5	-
CASSVGLSGNTIYF	TGTGCCAGCAGTGTAGGATTATCGGGAAACACCATATATTTT	-	TRBV2	TRBJ1-3	-
CASSFNSYGYTF	TGTGCCAGCAGCTTTAACAGCTATGGCTACACCTTC	-	TRBV7-9	TRBJ1-2	-
CASSDFMEETQYF	TGTGCCAGCAGTGATTTTATGGAAGAGACCCAGTACTTC	-	TRBV2	TRBJ2-5	-
CASSEVYGTGSTEAFF	TGTGCCAGCAGTGAAGTGTACGGGACAGGGTCCACTGAAGCTTTCTTT	TRBD1	TRBV6-1	TRBJ1-1	-
CASSADRVEEQFF	TGTGCCAGCAGCGCGGACAGGGTAGAGGAGCAGTTCTTC	TRBD1	TRBV7-2	TRBJ2-1	-
CASSPHGETNQPQHF	TGTGCCAGTAGCCCTCATGGGGAGACCAATCAGCCCCAGCATTTT	-	TRBV19	TRBJ1-5	-
CASSQGQPEEKLFF	TGTGCCAGCAGCCAGGGACAGCCGGAGGAAAAACTGTTTTTT	TRBD1	TRBV7-9	TRBJ1-4	-
CASTADTF	TGTGCCAGCACGGCAGACACCTTC	-	TRBV7-6	TRBJ1-2	-
CASRRDLSNQPQHF	TGTGCCAGCCGCCGGGACCTTAGCAATCAGCCCCAGCATTTT	-	TRBV19	TRBJ1-5	-
CASSRASRPGQGGTEAFF	TGCGCCAGCAGCCGAGCGAGCCGTCCGGGACAGGGGGGCACTGAAGCTTTCTTT	TRBD1	TRBV4-1	TRBJ1-1	-
CSVDAGSSTDTQYF	TGCAGCGTTGATGCGGGGAGTAGCACAGATACGCAGTATTTT	-	TRBV29-1	TRBJ2-3	-
CASRGGPTDTQYF	TGTGCCAGCCGCGGGGGGCCCACAGATACGCAGTATTTT	TRBD2	TRBV7-3	TRBJ2-3	-
CASSGGQPTDTQYF	TGTGCCAGCAGCGGAGGACAGCCCACAGATACGCAGTATTTT	-	TRBV5-4	TRBJ2-3	-
CASSPGLLEQYF	TGTGCCAGCAGCCCCGGCCTTTTGGAGCAGTACTTC	-	TRBV5-6	TRBJ2-7	-
CASSLTGRSSPLHF	TGTGCCAGCAGTTTAACAGGGCGGAGTTCACCCCTCCACTTT	-	TRBV27	TRBJ1-6	few
CASSTPGPNEKLFF	TGTGCCAGCAGCACCCCAGGGCCTAATGAAAAACTGTTTTTT	-	TRBV13	TRBJ1-4	-
CASSPLGQNYGYTF	TGCGCCAGCAGCCCCCTCGGCCAAAACTATGGCTACACCTTC	-	TRBV5-1	TRBJ1-2	-
CASGETIQMGDGYTF	TGTGCCAGCGGGGAAACTATTCAAATGGGTGATGGCTACACCTTC	-	TRBV6-5	TRBJ1-2	-